Listed below are T cell receptor beta chains from one sample, sequenced in a study of T cells in pancreatic ductal adenocarcinoma. Using immunoSEQ multiplex PCR, the repertoire was profiled, and TCRdb retains in-frame clones only, with some absent. The sample contains about 98,000 clones, nearly 95% of which appear only once. Source material: PBMCs. These receptors were taken from a human donor with pancreatic ductal adenocarcinoma. CDR3s include the opening cysteine and the closing phenylalanine or tryptophan. A D gene is named only where the DNA matches it firmly. Clone size, where shown, is once, few, many, or a class for clones that have expanded.

size	V	J	D	CDR3	DNA
.	TRBV6-5	TRBJ1-2	.	CASSSYERVEGYTF	TGTGCCAGCAGCTCTTATGAGCGGGTCGAGGGCTACACCTTC
.	TRBV7-8	TRBJ2-1	TRBD2	CASSLTSGRQNEQFF	TGTGCCAGCAGCCTGACTAGCGGGAGACAGAATGAGCAGTTCTTC
.	TRBV11-1	TRBJ2-1	TRBD1	CASSPNRGPYNEQFF	TGTGCCAGCAGCCCAAACAGGGGGCCCTACAATGAGCAGTTCTTC
.	TRBV9	TRBJ2-7	TRBD2	CASSTGLAGAEQYF	TGTGCCAGCAGCACGGGACTAGCGGGAGCCGAGCAGTACTTC
once	TRBV6-1	TRBJ2-7	TRBD2	CASAAGGPLEQYF	TGTGCCAGCGCAGCGGGAGGGCCCTTAGAGCAGTACTTC
.	TRBV19	TRBJ2-2	TRBD2	CASSNPGGTGELFF	TGTGCCAGTAGTAACCCGGGGGGCACCGGGGAGCTGTTTTTT
.	TRBV30	TRBJ2-7	TRBD2	CAWSGAGGPYEQYF	TGTGCCTGGAGTGGAGCGGGAGGGCCCTACGAGCAGTACTTC
.	TRBV10-2	TRBJ2-2	TRBD2	CASTTAGGNTGELFF	TGCGCCAGCACGACTGCGGGAGGGAACACCGGGGAGCTGTTTTTT
.	TRBV7-3	TRBJ2-7	.	CAFVTPRDEQYF	TGTGCTTTTGTGACCCCTCGGGACGAGCAGTACTTC
.	TRBV28	TRBJ2-7	.	CASSLGSDLEQYF	TGTGCCAGCAGTTTAGGGTCAGACTTAGAGCAGTACTTC
.	TRBV19	TRBJ2-7	TRBD1	CASRSLTGASYEQYF	TGTGCCAGTAGGTCCCTGACAGGGGCGTCCTACGAGCAGTACTTC
.	TRBV7-3	TRBJ2-5	.	CASSFGVSETQYF	TGTGCCAGCAGCTTCGGGGTTTCTGAGACCCAGTACTTC
.	TRBV30	TRBJ2-7	.	CAFGQSLYEQYF	TGTGCCTTTGGACAGTCTCTCTACGAGCAGTACTTC
.	TRBV7-2	TRBJ2-1	.	CASSLGPTGEQFF	TGTGCCAGCAGCTTAGGGCCGACTGGTGAGCAGTTCTTC
.	TRBV4-1	TRBJ1-5	TRBD1	CASSLGTGKNQPQHF	TGCGCCAGCAGCCTCGGGACAGGGAAAAATCAGCCCCAGCATTTT
.	TRBV19	TRBJ2-2	TRBD1	CAGGQQGANTGELFF	TGTGCCGGGGGACAGCAGGGCGCGAACACCGGGGAGCTGTTTTTT
.	TRBV19	TRBJ2-1	.	CASSLQLAPGGNNEQFF	TGTGCCAGTAGTCTCCAACTAGCTCCCGGAGGGAACAATGAGCAGTTCTTC
.	TRBV5-5	TRBJ1-1	.	CASRQELGGTGTTVFF	TGTGCCAGCCGCCAGGAGCTTGGGGGAACCGGGACTACGGTTTTCTTT
.	TRBV6-5	TRBJ1-2	TRBD1	CASSLGQGASGYTF	TGTGCCAGCAGCTTGGGACAGGGGGCGAGTGGCTACACCTTC
.	TRBV7-9	TRBJ2-2	.	CASSLMGLGELFF	TGTGCCAGCAGCTTAATGGGGCTGGGGGAGCTGTTTTTT
.	TRBV7-3	TRBJ2-7	TRBD2	CASSLSGRYYEQYF	TGTGCCAGCAGCTTAAGCGGGAGGTACTACGAGCAGTACTTC
.	TRBV18	TRBJ2-7	.	CASSKTSSYEQYF	TGTGCCAGCTCAAAGACTAGCTCCTACGAGCAGTACTTC
few	TRBV5-1	TRBJ1-1	.	CASRRLGDTEAFF	TGCGCCAGCAGGAGGTTAGGGGACACTGAAGCTTTCTTT
.	TRBV28	TRBJ2-5	TRBD1	CASSGTVETQYF	TGTGCCAGCAGCGGGACAGTGGAGACCCAGTACTTC
.	TRBV7-3	TRBJ2-3	TRBD2	CASSSSAGGFGDTQYF	TGTGCCAGCAGCTCCTCAGCGGGAGGGTTCGGAGATACGCAGTATTTT
.	TRBV27	TRBJ1-4	.	CASSLREGEKLFF	TGTGCCAGCAGTTTGAGGGAGGGTGAAAAACTGTTTTTT
.	TRBV6-5	TRBJ1-2	.	CASSYATRGGGYTF	TGTGCCAGCAGTTACGCCACCAGGGGCGGAGGCTACACCTTC